One and the same sample provided the 3 T cell receptor beta chains below, sequenced in a study of shared clonotypes between healthy human individuals. Naive CD8 cells were CD45RO-negative, positively selected for CCR7, excluding terminally differentiated effector memory CD45RA+ cells. Clones were sequenced by immunoSEQ multiplex PCR, and TCRdb holds only the in-frame ones, with some missing. The profile shows about 2,200,000 clones, about 92% of them singletons. Sequenced sample: naive CD8+ T cells from PBMCs. The receptors stem from a young man in good health. Some clones in this sample may be carry-over from other donors' samples.

The chain uses TRBV10-2 and TRBJ1-4, with D perhaps TRBD1 (6 bases). The ends were cut back, 0 bases at V and 9 bases at J, with 14 bases in the middle. Germline V gives CDR1 WSHSY, CDR2 SAAADI. There are 15 residues in the CDR3. The CDR3 region has the DNA TGCGCCAGCAGTGAGTCGATCAGGGGACGGAAAAAACTGTTTTTT. Residues: CASSESIRGRKKLFF.

Of note for this clone: Other DNA sequences in the sample encode the same CDR3. V and J are TRBV11-2 and TRBJ2-1, with D possibly matching TRBD1 (5 bases). Germline lookup yields CDR1 SGHAT and CDR2 FQNNGV. V was cut by 5 bases and J by 0 bases, with 11 bases left in between. The CDR3 is made up of 15 amino acids. CDR3 coding DNA: TGTGCCAGCAGCCAAGGGGTAAGCTCCTACAATGAGCAGTTCTTC. It is translated as CASSQGVSSYNEQFF.

The J gene is TRBJ1-2, the V gene TRBV27, with 7 positions matching TRBD1. The CDR3 sequence is 14 residues long. Germline CDR1 is MNHEY and CDR2 is SMNVEV (reference sequence). V shed 6 bases and J 2 bases; nucleotides not matched to a gene: 6. CDR3 in DNA: TGTGCCAGCAGGGCAGGGGGTTCAAACTATGGCTACACCTTC. It specifies CASRAGGSNYGYTF.